This is a list of T cell receptor beta chains from one sample in a study of CXCR3-negative and CXCR3-positive naive CD8 T cells. TCRdb reprocessed the 5' RACE reads; each CDR3 protein has one entry and no DNA is given. The listing records about 42,000 distinct CDR3 sequences. The sequencing sample was made of naive CXCR3- CD8+ T cells from blood. The source of these receptors is a human donor in good health. Some clones in this sample may be carry-over from other donors' samples. CDR3s include the opening cysteine and the closing phenylalanine or tryptophan. Some rows have no size entry. The others give once, few or many, or a class for an expanded clone.

CDR3aa: CSAREGQGWDEQFF
v_gene: TRBV20-1
abundance: NA
j_gene: TRBJ2-1

CDR3aa: CASSDHGSTDTQYF
v_gene: TRBV25-1
abundance: NA
j_gene: TRBJ2-3

CDR3aa: CSVVRLAGGETQYF
v_gene: TRBV29-1
abundance: NA
j_gene: TRBJ2-5

CDR3aa: CSVDTVDTTSYEQYF
v_gene: TRBV29-1
abundance: NA
j_gene: TRBJ2-7

CDR3aa: CASSLPKVRYFEQFF
v_gene: TRBV7-9
abundance: NA
j_gene: TRBJ2-1

CDR3aa: CSGTGTNGADTQYF
v_gene: TRBV29-1
abundance: NA
j_gene: TRBJ2-3

CDR3aa: CASSPRGFPGDEQFF
v_gene: TRBV27
abundance: NA
j_gene: TRBJ2-1

CDR3aa: CSAGLAEDSYEQYF
v_gene: TRBV20-1
abundance: NA
j_gene: TRBJ2-7

CDR3aa: CASSSGDLALNEQFF
v_gene: TRBV5-5
abundance: NA
j_gene: TRBJ2-1

CDR3aa: CASSSNSIIGGKHQPQHF
v_gene: TRBV12-3/TRBV12-4
abundance: NA
j_gene: TRBJ1-5

CDR3aa: CASSQAGAIYGYTF
v_gene: TRBV4-1
abundance: NA
j_gene: TRBJ1-2

CDR3aa: CASEDASGYEQYF
v_gene: TRBV7-9
abundance: NA
j_gene: TRBJ2-7

CDR3aa: CASSFRSGTSADF
v_gene: TRBV28
abundance: NA
j_gene: TRBJ2-7

CDR3aa: CASSLNTGGDQETQYF
v_gene: TRBV12-3/TRBV12-4
abundance: NA
j_gene: TRBJ2-5

CDR3aa: CASSLLQSGSGEKLFF
v_gene: TRBV5-6
abundance: NA
j_gene: TRBJ1-4

CDR3aa: CASSLPTGTGNFYEQYF
v_gene: TRBV14
abundance: NA
j_gene: TRBJ2-7

CDR3aa: CASSRDPDQTTDTQYF
v_gene: TRBV28
abundance: NA
j_gene: TRBJ2-3

CDR3aa: CASSVWFVANYGYTF
v_gene: TRBV9
abundance: NA
j_gene: TRBJ1-2

CDR3aa: CASSPHRTLNTEAFF
v_gene: TRBV5-1
abundance: NA
j_gene: TRBJ1-1

CDR3aa: CASSYGTQPDTQYF
v_gene: TRBV6-6
abundance: NA
j_gene: TRBJ2-3

CDR3aa: CASSFREIYEQYF
v_gene: TRBV13
abundance: NA
j_gene: TRBJ2-7

CDR3aa: CSVAENTGELFF
v_gene: TRBV29-1
abundance: NA
j_gene: TRBJ2-2

CDR3aa: CASSHPQGATEKLFF
v_gene: TRBV7-9
abundance: NA
j_gene: TRBJ1-4

CDR3aa: CASTPGPQGAWNEQFF
v_gene: TRBV9
abundance: NA
j_gene: TRBJ2-1

CDR3aa: CSVEYAGKLFF
v_gene: TRBV29-1
abundance: NA
j_gene: TRBJ1-4

CDR3aa: CASSTGTSDYETQYF
v_gene: TRBV6-2/TRBV6-3
abundance: NA
j_gene: TRBJ2-5

CDR3aa: CASSLVSTGLNEQFF
v_gene: TRBV28
abundance: NA
j_gene: TRBJ2-1

CDR3aa: CSVAGNLDTGELFF
v_gene: TRBV29-1
abundance: NA
j_gene: TRBJ2-2

CDR3aa: CASSSSGTVYYGYTF
v_gene: TRBV7-9
abundance: NA
j_gene: TRBJ1-2

CDR3aa: CASGLAGGTDTQYF
v_gene: TRBV7-2
abundance: NA
j_gene: TRBJ2-3

CDR3aa: CASSYSRQGPDTQYF
v_gene: TRBV6-5
abundance: NA
j_gene: TRBJ2-3

CDR3aa: CSVGGDDEQFF
v_gene: TRBV29-1
abundance: NA
j_gene: TRBJ2-1

CDR3aa: CATAGTNRYEQYF
v_gene: TRBV19
abundance: NA
j_gene: TRBJ2-7

CDR3aa: CASSQATSGGAHEQFF
v_gene: TRBV4-2
abundance: NA
j_gene: TRBJ2-1

CDR3aa: CASSVASGSRYEQYF
v_gene: TRBV9
abundance: NA
j_gene: TRBJ2-7

CDR3aa: CASSSGGRADEQYF
v_gene: TRBV12-3/TRBV12-4
abundance: NA
j_gene: TRBJ2-7

CDR3aa: CASSLKLADEQFF
v_gene: TRBV28
abundance: NA
j_gene: TRBJ2-1

CDR3aa: CASSHNLLRFNTDTQYF
v_gene: TRBV14
abundance: NA
j_gene: TRBJ2-3

CDR3aa: CAISEEGETQYF
v_gene: TRBV10-3
abundance: NA
j_gene: TRBJ2-5

CDR3aa: CSVPVGAKNIQYF
v_gene: TRBV29-1
abundance: medium-sized
j_gene: TRBJ2-4

CDR3aa: CASSSGLAGNETQYF
v_gene: TRBV7-9
abundance: NA
j_gene: TRBJ2-5

CDR3aa: CSARDGDRFSYEQYF
v_gene: TRBV20-1
abundance: NA
j_gene: TRBJ2-7

CDR3aa: CASSYGLAGFDEQYF
v_gene: TRBV6-5
abundance: NA
j_gene: TRBJ2-7

CDR3aa: CASSQEVSVAGPNTGELFF
v_gene: TRBV4-3
abundance: NA
j_gene: TRBJ2-2

CDR3aa: CSPSPRNEQFF
v_gene: TRBV29-1
abundance: NA
j_gene: TRBJ2-1

CDR3aa: CASSERVSGHLNEQFF
v_gene: TRBV6-4
abundance: NA
j_gene: TRBJ2-1

CDR3aa: CSARALSSYNEQFF
v_gene: TRBV20-1
abundance: NA
j_gene: TRBJ2-1

CDR3aa: CASSYSITEAFF
v_gene: TRBV6-2/TRBV6-3
abundance: NA
j_gene: TRBJ1-1

CDR3aa: CASSLNGNYGYTF
v_gene: TRBV7-3
abundance: NA
j_gene: TRBJ1-2

CDR3aa: CASSPQGWSYNEQFF
v_gene: TRBV12-3/TRBV12-4
abundance: NA
j_gene: TRBJ2-1

CDR3aa: CASSHYPDLAGVRETQYF
v_gene: TRBV7-9
abundance: NA
j_gene: TRBJ2-5

CDR3aa: CASRGTSGMYEQYF
v_gene: TRBV12-3/TRBV12-4
abundance: NA
j_gene: TRBJ2-7

CDR3aa: CASSQERSGTGRHEQYF
v_gene: TRBV4-1
abundance: NA
j_gene: TRBJ2-7